The 24 T cell receptor beta chains presented below share a single source sample, sequenced in a study of cytomegalovirus exposure and HLA in healthy donors listed by TCRdb under 2017. Library preparation employed the immunoSEQ multiplex PCR assay. The multiplex PCR relied on a mix of 60 forward primers for TCR Vbeta segments and 13 reverse primers for TCR Jbeta segments. The clones in this table, taken by TCRdb from immuneACCESS, are in-frame only. Not every clone is retained; where verified, under half of the shortfall comes from an unresolved V gene, and the cause of the rest is unknown. This sample is represented by approximately 140,000 clones; more than 60% of them were singletons. In total, the top ten clones hold 1.8% of the sample. Specimen: PBMCs. The receptor set was obtained from a woman aged 40 to 50 in good health and CMV-seronegative.

The V call is TRBV28, the J call TRBJ2-5; D perhaps matches TRBD1 (5 bases). CDR1 and CDR2 (germline): MDHEN, SYDVKM. V lost 6 bases and J 9 bases, leaving 23 bases between the germline ends. The CDR3 runs 15 residues. CDR3 amino acids: CASRAGQGPLSAQYF. The CDR3, as DNA: TGTGCCAGCAGGGCTGGACAAGGGCCCCTCTCGGCCCAGTACTTC.

J is TRBJ1-2 and V is TRBV30, with TRBD1 identical over 9 bases. Losses at the gene ends were 3 bases for V and 8 bases for J; bases not matched to a gene: 13. CDR3 size: 15 residues. Germline-derived CDR1 and CDR2 are GTSNPN and SVGIG (reference sequence). This CDR3 is CAWSSRGDRGLGYTF. The CDR3 nucleotides read TGTGCCTGGAGCTCCAGGGGTGACAGGGGGTTGGGCTACACCTTC.

This chain joins TRBV5-1 and TRBJ2-5; D not resolved. The CDR3 consists of 15 residues. The germline gives CDR1 SGHRS, CDR2 YFSETQ. The V end lost 3 bases, the J end lost 2 bases, and 14 bases lay between the germline ends. CDR3 bases: TGCGCCAGCAGCTATTCAGTACCGGGTCAAGAGACCCAGTACTTC. Its translation is CASSYSVPGQETQYF.

The chain recombines TRBV4-2 with TRBJ1-6; TRBD1 agrees at 7 bases. The CDR3 runs 17 residues. Trimming at V came to 0 bases and at J to 2 bases, leaving 4 bases not matched to a gene. Germline V gives CDR1 LGHNA, CDR2 YNFKEQ. The CDR3 region is CASSQEPDRAYNSPLHF. CDR3 bases: TGTGCCAGCAGCCAAGAGCCAGACAGGGCCTATAATTCACCCCTCCACTTT.

This clone was detected only once. This sequence joins TRBV29-1 and TRBJ2-3; a possible D gene is TRBD2 (5 bases). The CDR3 extends over 14 amino acids. V was cut by 6 bases and J by 4 bases, with 17 bases left in between. The germline CDR1 and CDR2 sequences are SQVTM and ANQGSEA. CDR3 loop: CSVGLLRIADTQYF. The CDR3 DNA reads as TGCAGCGTCGGACTCCTCCGGATCGCAGATACGCAGTATTTT.

This rearrangement joins TRBV28 to TRBJ2-7, with 9 nucleotides matching TRBD2. CDR3 length: 17 amino acids. Germline CDR1 MDHEN, CDR2 SYDVKM. The V and J ends lost 5 bases and 1 base, in that order; junction bases with no gene match: 12. The CDR3 sequence: CASSPNRGSGSSYEQYF. DNA for the CDR3: TGTGCCAGCAGTCCCAACAGGGGTAGCGGGAGTTCCTACGAGCAGTACTTC.

The sample holds one count of this clone. The genes are TRBV27 and TRBJ2-2; weak D call: TRBD1 (6 bases). In germline, CDR1 is MNHEY, CDR2 SMNVEV (reference sequence). This CDR3 is built from 13 residues. V lost 8 bases and J 1 base, leaving 8 bases between the germline ends. CDR3 sequence (DNA): TGTGCCAGCGGGGGACAGAACACCGGGGAGCTGTTTTTT. Residues: CASGGQNTGELFF.

Remarks on this clone: At one boundary the junction diverges from the germline segment, which might be a read error. This rearrangement joins TRBV6-1 to TRBJ2-7; 7 bases fit TRBD1. The CDR3 consists of 13 residues. CDR1 is MNHNS, CDR2 SASEGT, per germline. The CDR3 here is CASGQASSYGQYF. DNA of the CDR3: TGTGCCAGTGGACAGGCGAGCTCCTACGGGCAGTACTTC.

The J gene is TRBJ1-2, the V gene TRBV5-1; the match to TRBD1 covers 8 bases. Germline CDR1 reads SGHRS; CDR2 reads YFSETQ. Trimming took 5 bases from V and 5 from J; bases not matched to a gene: 8. The CDR3 has 14 amino acids. Written as DNA, the CDR3 is TGCGCCAGCAGTCCGGACAGGGCACTTTATGGCTACACCTTC. It specifies CASSPDRALYGYTF.

The chain employs TRBV6-1 and TRBJ2-5; 12 bases align to TRBD2. Unmatched junction bases numbered 5, after V lost 1 base and J lost 5 bases. The CDR3 covers 16 residues. The V gene's germline CDR1 is MNHNS and CDR2 SASEGT. Here the CDR3 reads CASSEVGLAGWETQYF. The CDR3 DNA reads as TGTGCCAGCAGTGAAGTAGGACTAGCGGGGTGGGAGACCCAGTACTTC.

The chain couples TRBV7-9 to TRBJ1-1; D unclear. The germline V gene encodes CDR1 SEHNR and CDR2 FQNEAQ (reference sequence). Trimming pared 1 base from V and 4 bases from J, leaving 10 bases between. The CDR3 runs 14 residues. The CDR3 spells CASSLEAGGTEAFF. The CDR3 nucleotides read TGTGCCAGCAGCTTAGAGGCGGGAGGCACTGAAGCTTTCTTT.

This CDR3 is CASSQDIGGGDSPLHF. DNA of the CDR3: TGTGCCAGCAGCCAAGATATCGGGGGAGGGGATTCACCCCTCCACTTT. This rearrangement joins TRBV4-2 to TRBJ1-6, with D perhaps TRBD1 (5 bases). V was clipped by 0 bases and J by 8 bases, with 14 bases between them. The CDR3 totals 16 residues. Germline V gene data show CDR1 as LGHNA and CDR2 as YNFKEQ.

V gene TRBV15 combines with J gene TRBJ2-7, with 7 nucleotides matching TRBD2. The germline V gene encodes CDR1 LNHNV and CDR2 YYDKDF (reference sequence). J was trimmed by 7 bases and V by 0 bases; bases with no gene match: 3. The CDR3 covers 13 residues. The CDR3, as DNA: TGTGCCACCAGCAGAGATTCGGGGGGTGAGCAGTACTTC. Amino acid sequence: CATSRDSGGEQYF.

There are a few counts of this clone. The rearrangement links TRBV9 to TRBJ1-2, with 10 bases aligning to TRBD1. J lost 2 bases, V lost 5 bases, and 6 bases had no gene match. Germline V gene sequence: CDR1 SGDLS, CDR2 YYNGEE. The CDR3 contains 15 residues. CDR3 residues: CASRGGQGINYGYTF. The CDR3 DNA reads as TGTGCCAGCAGAGGGGGACAGGGGATAAACTATGGCTACACCTTC.

The V call is TRBV10-3, the J call TRBJ2-7, with D possibly being TRBD2 (6 bases). V was shortened by 10 bases and J by 5 bases, with 21 bases between the two germline ends. The V gene's germline CDR1 is ENHRY and CDR2 SYGVKD. The CDR3 sequence is 14 residues long. DNA for the CDR3: TGTGCCACAGATCCCGGGAGTGGCTGGGACGAGCAGTACTTC. Its translation is CATDPGSGWDEQYF.

The chain couples TRBV7-3 to TRBJ2-6; perhaps TRBD2 as D (7 bases). The germline V gene has CDR1 SGHTA and CDR2 FQGTGA. V lost 4 bases to trimming and J lost 2 bases, with 18 bases between them. This CDR3 spans 18 amino acids. This CDR3 is CASSSPWGGGAGANVLTF. The CDR3 coding sequence is TGTGCCAGCAGCTCCCCGTGGGGAGGGGGAGCTGGGGCCAACGTCCTGACTTTC.

V is TRBV13 and J is TRBJ2-6; TRBD2 agrees at 8 bases. Germline CDR1 PRHDT, CDR2 FYEKMQ (reference sequence). CDR3 length: 17 residues. V was pared by 4 bases and J by 4 bases, with 9 bases of the junction left unmatched. CDR3 sequence (DNA): TGTGCCAGCAGCTGGAATCGGGGGGGTAAAGGGGCCAACGTCCTGACTTTC. Protein product: CASSWNRGGKGANVLTF.

This clone has just one count. This chain links TRBV28 with TRBJ2-1; 8 bases are a match to TRBD1. With V trimmed by 4 bases and J by 3 bases, 2 bases remained unmatched. The CDR3 extends over 14 amino acids. Germline CDR1 is MDHEN and CDR2 is SYDVKM. The CDR3 protein is CASSSDRVYNEQFF. CDR3 in DNA: TGTGCCAGCAGTTCGGACAGGGTCTACAATGAGCAGTTCTTC.

In DNA, the CDR3 is TGTGCCAGCAGGAGACTAGCGGTCGTACCCTACGAGCAGTACTTC. This translates into CASRRLAVVPYEQYF. The chain recombines TRBV28 with TRBJ2-7; 9 bases match TRBD2. Germline CDR1 MDHEN, CDR2 SYDVKM. CDR3 length: 15 amino acids. The J segment lost 2 bases and the V segment lost 6 bases, leaving 8 bases of the junction unmatched. Complete variable domain (other parts from reference TRBV28 and TRBJ2-7): DVKVTQSSRYLVKRTGEKVFLECVQDMDHENMFWYRQDPGLGLRLIYFSYDVKMKEKGDIPEGYSVSREKKERFSLILESASTNQTSMYLCASRRLAVVPYEQYFGPGTRLTVT.

This rearrangement joins TRBV4-2 to TRBJ2-3, with 9 positions matching TRBD2. Germline V CDR1 and CDR2: LGHNA, YNFKEQ. There are 15 residues in the CDR3. V trimming: 5 bases; J trimming: 3 bases; junction bases outside the gene matches: 6. CDR3 DNA sequence: TGTGCCAGCAGCACGCGGGGGGGGCGGACAGATACGCAGTATTTT. Amino acids: CASSTRGGRTDTQYF.

This clone was detected a few times. The chain carries TRBV7-2 and TRBJ2-7; D is undetermined. This CDR3 is 14 amino acids long. Germline V gene data show CDR1 as SGHTA and CDR2 as FQGNSA. Trimming removed 4 bases from V and 0 bases from J, with 10 bases in between. The CDR3 loop is CASSSRIHSYEQYF. In nucleotides, the CDR3 is TGTGCCAGCAGCTCCAGGATCCACTCCTACGAGCAGTACTTC.

This clone was detected once. The sample contains more than one DNA sequence encoding this CDR3. The gene calls are TRBV5-1 and TRBJ2-2; possibly TRBD2 for D (5 bases). V dropped 2 bases and J dropped 5 bases, with 13 bases sitting between them. Germline V gene sequence: CDR1 SGHRS, CDR2 YFSETQ. The CDR3 consists of 15 residues. The CDR3 reads CASSFQKPGTGELFF. The CDR3 DNA reads as TGCGCCAGCAGCTTCCAGAAACCGGGAACCGGGGAGCTGTTTTTT.

This clone was seen a few times. V gene TRBV30 combines with J gene TRBJ1-2, with D tentatively TRBD1 (6 bases). The CDR3 totals 17 residues. V was trimmed by 2 bases and J by 0 bases, leaving 19 bases between them. The germline CDR1 and CDR2 sequences are GTSNPN and SVGIG (reference sequence). CDR3 sequence: CAWSSRDTDATNYGYTF. The CDR3 DNA reads TGTGCCTGGAGTTCCCGGGACACCGATGCGACTAACTATGGCTACACCTTC.

The rearrangement links TRBV28 to TRBJ2-7; no firm D call. This CDR3 region has 11 residues. Trimming removed 5 bases from V and 4 bases from J, with 6 bases in between. In germline, CDR1 is MDHEN, CDR2 SYDVKM. This CDR3 is CASSALYEQYF. The CDR3 DNA reads as TGTGCCAGCAGTGCGCTGTACGAGCAGTACTTC.